These 25 T cell receptor beta chains were sequenced from one sample in a study of glioma-infiltrating T cells. Using RNA template, CDR3s of TCR alpha and beta were amplified with iRepertoire arm-PCR. MiXCR was run by TCRdb on the multiplex PCR reads, yielding one entry per CDR3 protein. Of more than 9,500 distinct CDR3 sequences listed, approximately 26% are singletons. The sample comprised glioma tissue, nonneoplastic brain tissue, or PBMCs (not recorded which). These receptors all stem from a human donor with low-grade glioma or glioblastoma, undergoing nonglioma brain surgery, or in good health (not recorded which).

The chain employs TRBV12-3 or TRBV12-4 and TRBJ2-7; no definite D call. The CDR3 contains 14 residues. Trimming shortened V by 4 bases and J by 3 bases, and 13 bases separated the two germline ends. The CDR3 coding sequence is TGTGCCAGCAGTTCACCCGAAACGGGCTACGAGCAGTACTTC. Its translation is CASSSPETGYEQYF.

Notes on this clonotype: This may be a read error, as it is one base from a much larger clone. V is TRBV28 and J is TRBJ1-1; 11 bases fit TRBD1. Germline CDR1 is MDHEN and CDR2 is SYDVKM. Germline trimming cut 5 bases from V and 4 bases from J; bases unmatched to any gene: 6. The CDR3 runs to 15 residues. CDR3 in DNA: TGTGCCAGCAGTCTTGAGGGACAGGGGGTCACTGAAGCTTTCTTT. This translates into CASSLEGQGVTEAFF.

The chain combines TRBV12-3 or TRBV12-4 with TRBJ2-5; TRBD1 or TRBD2 may be the D gene (5 bases each). The CDR3 covers 17 residues. The V gene lost 5 bases and the J gene lost 2 bases, with 21 bases spanning the gap. This chain's CDR3 is CASSNTPGRPIQETQYF. The CDR3 DNA reads as TGTGCCAGCAGTAACACTCCGGGACGCCCGATTCAAGAGACCCAGTACTTC.

In its sample, this clonotype was seen many times. The chain joins TRBV24-1 to TRBJ2-7, with D possibly matching TRBD2 (5 bases). The V gene lost 8 bases and the J gene lost 3 bases, with 25 bases spanning the gap. Germline V gives CDR1 KGHDR, CDR2 SFDVKD. The CDR3 consists of 17 residues. CDR3 in amino acids: CATNAPGIPPDFYEQYF. DNA for the CDR3: TGTGCCACCAATGCTCCCGGGATTCCACCGGATTTCTACGAGCAGTACTTC.

By share, this clonotype counts as medium-sized. The chain joins TRBV4-1 to TRBJ2-5, with 9 bases aligning to TRBD2. From germline, CDR1 is MGHRA and CDR2 YSYEKL. V was clipped by 5 bases and J by 3 bases; unmatched bases: 7. This CDR3 is built from 15 residues. Here the CDR3 DNA reads TGCGCCAGCAGCAGATCGGCTAGCGGGGAAGAGACCCAGTACTTC. Translation: CASSRSASGEETQYF.

The chain couples TRBV12-5 to TRBJ2-7, with D perhaps TRBD2 (5 bases). The CDR3 runs to 13 residues. Germline CDR1 is LGHNT and CDR2 is FRNRAP. Trimming stripped 3 bases from V and 3 bases from J, with 9 bases between. Here the CDR3 reads CASGLSGYYEQYF. The CDR3 bases are TGTGCTAGTGGTTTAAGCGGTTACTACGAGCAGTACTTC. Full variable domain (remainder filled in from reference TRBV12-5 and TRBJ2-7): DARVTQTPRHKVTEMGQEVTMRCQPILGHNTVFWYRQTMMQGLELLAYFRNRAPLDDSGMPKDRFSAEMPDATLATLKIQPSEPRDSAVYFCASGLSGYYEQYFGPGTRLTVT.

On this clonotype itself: This clone may be a read error of a much larger clone one base away. CDR3 in DNA: TGTGCCAGCAGCCCGATGAAGACTGAAGCTTTCTTT. Its protein is CASSPMKTEAFF. The chain is built from TRBV11-3 and TRBJ1-1; D remains ambiguous. Germline-derived CDR1 and CDR2 are SGHNT and YENEEA. The CDR3 consists of 12 residues.

The chain couples TRBV12-3 or TRBV12-4 to TRBJ2-7, with a weak D call TRBD2 (6 bases). Trimming left V 4 bases short and J 2 bases short, with 15 bases between. CDR3 length: 15 residues. CDR3: CASSWSGGGPYEQYF. In DNA, the CDR3 is TGTGCCAGCAGTTGGTCTGGGGGAGGCCCCTACGAGCAGTACTTC.

This sequence joins TRBV28 and TRBJ2-7; no reliable D call. The CDR3 spans 13 residues. Per the germline V gene, CDR1 is MDHEN and CDR2 is SYDVKM. Trimming removed 3 bases from V and 0 bases from J, with 6 bases in between. The DNA of the CDR3 is TGTGCCAGCAGTTTGCAGAGCTCCTACGAGCAGTACTTC. Protein: CASSLQSSYEQYF. The variable domain in full, completed from reference TRBV28 and TRBJ2-7, reads DVKVTQSSRYLVKRTGEKVFLECVQDMDHENMFWYRQDPGLGLRLIYFSYDVKMKEKGDIPEGYSVSREKKERFSLILESASTNQTSMYLCASSLQSSYEQYFGPGTRLTVT.

This clonotype is classed as large (0.1 to 1%). The rearrangement uses TRBV6-1 and TRBJ1-1; no reliable D call. V lost 8 bases and J lost 1, with 20 bases in between. This CDR3 region has 16 residues. The germline CDR1 and CDR2 sequences are MNHNS and SASEGT. The CDR3 here is CASPVDLETSNTEAFF. CDR3 coding DNA: TGTGCCAGCCCCGTCGATCTCGAGACGTCGAACACTGAAGCTTTCTTT.

This clonotype has at least ten counts. This rearrangement joins TRBV20-1 to TRBJ2-7; D possibly uses TRBD1 or TRBD2 (5 bases each). Germline-derived CDR1 and CDR2 are DFQATT and SNEGSKA (reference sequence). The CDR3 consists of 16 residues. Trimming stripped 6 bases from V and 0 bases from J, with 21 bases between. The CDR3 bases are TGCAGTGCGGCCGAGGCTGGGACCGTTAGCTCCTACGAGCAGTACTTC. Its protein is CSAAEAGTVSSYEQYF.

Worth noting for this clonotype: Since a much larger clone is just one base distant, this may be a read error. CDR3 nucleotides: TGCAGTGCAAGACGGATCCTAGAGGCGAACACTAAAGCTTTCTTT. Translated: CSARRILEANTKAFF. The chain links TRBV20-1 to TRBJ1-1; D remains ambiguous. The CDR3 has 15 amino acids. The germline V gene encodes CDR1 DFQATT and CDR2 SNEGSKA (reference sequence).

This clonotype occurred many times. The chain is built from TRBV28 and TRBJ2-5; 11 nucleotides align to TRBD1. From germline, CDR1 is MDHEN and CDR2 SYDVKM. The CDR3 covers 15 residues. The chain's CDR3 is CGSTGTGGRSETQYF. The CDR3 coding sequence is TGTGGCTCAACCGGGACAGGGGGTAGGTCAGAGACCCAGTACTTC.

The gene calls are TRBV24-1 and TRBJ2-1; TRBD2 aligns across 9 bases. CDR3 length: 14 residues. Trimming took 5 bases from V and 7 from J; bases not matched to a gene: 5. The germline V gene has CDR1 KGHDR and CDR2 SFDVKD. The CDR3 bases are TGTGCCACCAGTGCTAGCGGGATTATAAATGAGCAGTTCTTC. Protein: CATSASGIINEQFF.

Remarks on this clonotype: It may be a read error: a sequence one base away is much more abundant. The rearrangement links TRBV20-1 to TRBJ2-5; D call uncertain. Deletions cut 3 bases from V and 5 bases from J, with 13 bases between. The CDR3 sequence is 13 residues long. Germline values: CDR1 DFQATT, CDR2 SNEGSKA (reference sequence). The CDR3 loop is CSASGQTHETQYF. The CDR3, as DNA: TGCAGTGCTAGTGGGCAGACCCATGAGACCCAGTACTTC.

This clonotype was counted ten times or more. The chain couples TRBV20-1 to TRBJ2-7, with D uncertain. Per the germline V gene, CDR1 is DFQATT and CDR2 is SNEGSKA (reference sequence). The V and J ends lost 6 bases and 0 bases respectively, with 15 bases between them. The CDR3 runs 14 residues. This chain's CDR3 is CSAEPPGSSYEQYF. The CDR3 bases are TGCAGTGCCGAACCTCCGGGTTCCTCCTACGAGCAGTACTTC.

This clonotype was counted between two and nine times. The chain joins TRBV11-2 to TRBJ1-1, with D perhaps TRBD1 (5 bases). Looked up from germline, CDR1 is SGHAT and CDR2 is FQNNGV. V was cut by 3 bases and J by 1 base, with 18 bases left in between. This CDR3 is built from 17 residues. The CDR3 protein is CASSFGRGRPRNTEAFF. In nucleotides, the CDR3 is TGTGCCAGCAGCTTCGGGCGGGGGAGACCGAGGAACACTGAAGCTTTCTTT.

In the case of this clonotype: A much larger clone is a single base away; this may be a read error. This chain connects TRBV10-2 to TRBJ2-2; possible D gene TRBD1, 5 bases. The germline V gene encodes CDR1 WSHSY and CDR2 SAAADI. Trimming removed 7 bases from V and 7 bases from J, with 16 bases in between. The CDR3 is 14 residues long. The CDR3 spells CASKYHRQSGELFF. CDR3 in DNA: TGCGCCAGCAAATACCATCGACAGAGCGGGGAGCTGTTTTTT.

This clonotype rates as medium-sized. This rearrangement joins TRBV27 to TRBJ2-3; 10 bases match TRBD1. The germline CDR1 and CDR2 sequences are MNHEY and SMNVEV (reference sequence). This CDR3 has 15 amino acids. Unmatched junction bases numbered 1, after V lost 0 bases and J lost 4 bases. The DNA of the CDR3 is TGTGCCAGCAGTTTATCGGGGACAGGGGCAGATACGCAGTATTTT. Translating it yields CASSLSGTGADTQYF.

This clonotype was detected many times. This chain joins TRBV24-1 and TRBJ2-4, with TRBD1 as a possible D gene (5 bases). The CDR3 length is 15 residues. Germline CDR1 and CDR2: KGHDR and SFDVKD. Trimming cost V 7 bases and J 14 bases, with 26 bases left between them. In DNA form, the CDR3 reads TGTGCCACCAGCCTCCCTACAGGTATCTCCTCCTCGGAGTACTTC. Protein sequence: CATSLPTGISSSEYF.

A few counts support this clonotype. Its ends do not fully match the called genes, so a read error is possible. This sequence joins TRBV4-1 and TRBJ2-1; either TRBD1 or TRBD2 may fit D (6 bases each). CDR3 length: 14 amino acids. The V gene's germline CDR1 is MGHRA and CDR2 YSYEKL. This chain's CDR3 is CASSLEGAYNEQFF. The CDR3 bases are TGTGCCAGCAGCTTGGAGGGGGCCTACAATGAGCAGTTCTTC.

Regarding this clonotype: One base away lies a much larger clone, so this may be a sequencing read error. The chain couples TRBV20-1 to TRBJ2-5, with 7 bases that match TRBD2. The CDR3 extends over 13 amino acids. CDR1 is DFQATT, CDR2 SNEGSKA, per germline (reference sequence). The CDR3 nucleotides are TGCAATGCTAGAGAATGGACGGGAGGGACCCAGTACTTC. Protein product: CNAREWTGGTQYF.

This clonotype has ten or more counts. The V call is TRBV20-1, the J call TRBJ2-1, with TRBD2 matching 11 bases. Germline V gene sequence: CDR1 DFQATT, CDR2 SNEGSKA (reference sequence). V was pared by 2 bases and J by 5 bases, with 5 bases of the junction left unmatched. This CDR3 is 15 amino acids long. The chain's CDR3 is CSARKLAGVDNEQFF. For the CDR3, the DNA is TGCAGTGCTAGAAAACTAGCGGGAGTTGACAATGAGCAGTTCTTC.

This rearrangement joins TRBV11-2 to TRBJ2-3; a weak D match, TRBD2 (5 bases). The CDR3 covers 16 residues. The germline V gene has CDR1 SGHAT and CDR2 FQNNGV. The germline V and J ends were trimmed by 2 bases and 4 bases, with 16 bases remaining between them. This CDR3 reads CASSLNGLPPSDTQYF. The CDR3 bases are TGTGCCAGCAGCTTAAATGGACTCCCCCCCTCAGATACGCAGTATTTT.

The table lists this clonotype with many counts. This sequence joins TRBV20-1 and TRBJ2-7; 9 nucleotides align to TRBD1. The germline V gene encodes CDR1 DFQATT and CDR2 SNEGSKA (reference sequence). This CDR3 contains 15 residues. Trimming took 0 bases from V and 5 from J; bases not matched to a gene: 8. CDR3: CSARDGTGYFHEQYF. The CDR3 nucleotides are TGCAGTGCTAGAGATGGGACAGGGTATTTCCACGAGCAGTACTTC.